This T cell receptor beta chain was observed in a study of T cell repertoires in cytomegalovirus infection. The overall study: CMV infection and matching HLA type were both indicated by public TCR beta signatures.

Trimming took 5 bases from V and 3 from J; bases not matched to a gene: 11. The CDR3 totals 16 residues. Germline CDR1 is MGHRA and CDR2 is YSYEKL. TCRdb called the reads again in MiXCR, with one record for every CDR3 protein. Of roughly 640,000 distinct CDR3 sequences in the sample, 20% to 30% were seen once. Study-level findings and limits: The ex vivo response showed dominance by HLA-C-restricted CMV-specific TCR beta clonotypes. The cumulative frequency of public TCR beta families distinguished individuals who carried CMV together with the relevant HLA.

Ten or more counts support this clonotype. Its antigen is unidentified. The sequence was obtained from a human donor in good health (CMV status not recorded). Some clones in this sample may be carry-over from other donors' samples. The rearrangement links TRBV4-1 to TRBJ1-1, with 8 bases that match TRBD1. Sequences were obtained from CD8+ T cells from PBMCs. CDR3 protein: CASSSRTGPVDTEAFF. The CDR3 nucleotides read TGCGCCAGCAGCTCCCGGACAGGGCCTGTGGACACTGAAGCTTTCTTT.